Listed here are 5 T cell receptor beta chains from one sample, sequenced in a study of CD8 T cells in ankylosing spondylitis. Study-wide results and limits: About eight highly homologous variants made up a TCR beta motif that seemed to typify ankylosing spondylitis blood.

These TCRs' antigens remain unknown. TCRdb ran MiXCR on the 5' RACE reads and lists one entry per CDR3 protein. The sample carries over 450,000 distinct CDR3 sequences, about 13% recorded once. What was sequenced was blood, either unsorted or a sorted T cell fraction (not recorded which). Receptors originate from a male donor with ankylosing spondylitis.

The chain employs TRBV20-1 and TRBJ1-4, with a tentative D call TRBD1 (5 bases). Germline V gene sequence: CDR1 DFQATT, CDR2 SNEGSKA (reference sequence). The germline V and J ends were trimmed by 5 bases and 4 bases, with 11 bases remaining between them. The CDR3 runs 13 residues. The CDR3 spells CSASGVNNEKLFF. CDR3 DNA sequence: TGCAGTGCTTCGGGGGTGAATAATGAAAAACTGTTTTTT.

J is TRBJ1-2 and V is TRBV19; tentatively, D is TRBD1 (5 bases). V lost 6 bases to trimming and J lost 2 bases, with 16 bases between them. The germline gives CDR1 LNHDA, CDR2 SQIVND (reference sequence). The CDR3 consists of 15 residues. This CDR3 is CASRLGGPGNYGYTF. The CDR3 nucleotides read TGTGCCAGTAGACTCGGGGGTCCGGGCAACTATGGCTACACCTTC.

This rearrangement joins TRBV5-1 to TRBJ2-2; D gene ambiguous. The CDR3 has 14 amino acids. CDR1 and CDR2 (germline): SGHRS, YFSETQ. The V end was cut by 2 bases, the J end by 6 bases, with 11 bases between. The CDR3 loop is CASSLSRSPGELFF. CDR3 coding DNA: TGCGCCAGCAGCTTATCCAGGTCCCCCGGGGAGCTGTTTTTT.

This clonotype was seen a few times. V and J are TRBV7-8 and TRBJ2-1; 7 bases agree with TRBD2. Germline V lookup: CDR1 SGHVS, CDR2 FQNEAQ. This CDR3 region has 17 residues. The ends lost 0 bases at V and 8 bases at J; junction bases unmatched: 13. CDR3 nucleotides: TGTGCCAGCAGCTTAGCAGTAGCGTGGCTGGGAGGGGATGAGCAGTTCTTC. As protein: CASSLAVAWLGGDEQFF.

The table lists this clonotype with a few counts. This chain links TRBV7-9 with TRBJ2-5, with D maybe TRBD1 (6 bases). This CDR3 has 13 amino acids. The V gene lost 5 bases and the J gene lost 7 bases, with 14 bases spanning the gap. CDR1 is SEHNR, CDR2 FQNEAQ, per germline (reference sequence). The CDR3 here is CASSLTGPGTQYF. CDR3 nucleotide sequence: TGTGCCAGCAGCCTCACAGGGCCGGGGACCCAGTACTTC.